This entry lists 22 T cell receptor beta chains sequenced from one sample in a study of memory CD4+ T cells and cytomegalovirus serostatus. The sort gate was single viable CD3+CD4+CD8-CD45RO+ cells for memory CD4+ T cells. Sequencing was performed with immunoSEQ multiplex PCR; in TCRdb, only in-frame clones are kept and a portion is missing. The top ten hold approximately 0.61% of the sample, which has about 46,000 clones, roughly 80% seen once. Sequencing was performed on memory CD4+ T cells from blood. The source is an adult in good health and CMV-seronegative.

A few counts support this clone. The chain uses TRBV7-6 and TRBJ1-1, with 7 bases aligning to TRBD1. Germline-derived CDR1 and CDR2 are SGHVS and FNYEAQ. The V segment lost 5 bases and the J segment 5 bases; nucleotides outside the gene matches: 8. This CDR3 region has 14 residues. The CDR3 protein is CASSLRQGWTEAFF. In nucleotides, the CDR3 is TGTGCCAGCAGCCTAAGACAGGGCTGGACTGAAGCTTTCTTT.

J is TRBJ1-4 and V is TRBV27; weak D call: TRBD1 (6 bases). Germline V gene lookup returns CDR1 MNHEY and CDR2 SMNVEV (reference sequence). CDR3 length: 15 amino acids. Trimming cost V 0 bases and J 7 bases, with 12 bases left between them. CDR3 sequence: CASSLSGRGSEKLFF. In nucleotides, the CDR3 is TGTGCCAGCAGTTTATCTGGGAGGGGGAGTGAAAAACTGTTTTTT.

The chain joins TRBV5-1 to TRBJ2-7; D remains unclear. There are 14 residues in the CDR3. CDR1 and CDR2 from the germline V gene are SGHRS and YFSETQ. With 0 bases removed from V and 4 bases from J, the gap between germline ends came to 11 bases. The CDR3 coding sequence is TGCGCCAGCAGCTTGGCCCGGAACGGGTACGAGCAGTACTTC. Translated, it gives CASSLARNGYEQYF.

The chain has TRBV2 and TRBJ1-1, with 9 positions matching TRBD1. Germline loops: CDR1 SNHLY, CDR2 FYNNEI. The CDR3 contains 15 residues. Losses at the gene ends were 7 bases for V and 10 bases for J; bases not matched to a gene: 16. CDR3 protein: CASTNYRGQAGGAFF. CDR3 DNA: TGTGCCAGCACAAACTACAGGGGGCAAGCGGGAGGAGCTTTCTTT. The whole variable domain, filled in from reference TRBV2 and TRBJ1-1, reads EPEVTQTPSHQVTQMGQEVILRCVPISNHLYFYWYRQILGQKVEFLVSFYNNEISEKSEIFDDQFSVERPDGSNFTLKIRSTKLEDSAMYFCASTNYRGQAGGAFFGQGTRLTVV.

This clone was observed a handful of times. The chain's CDR3 is CSAGVFPYTEAFF. The CDR3 DNA reads TGCAGCGCTGGGGTGTTTCCCTACACTGAAGCTTTCTTT. The chain is built from TRBV29-1 and TRBJ1-1; D not resolved. CDR1 and CDR2 from the germline V gene are SQVTM and ANQGSEA. V lost 7 bases and J 3 bases, leaving 15 bases between the germline ends. There are 13 residues in the CDR3.

This chain joins TRBV7-2 and TRBJ1-2, with D maybe TRBD1 (5 bases). The CDR3 spans 14 residues. V was cut by 6 bases and J by 2 bases, with 13 bases left in between. From germline, CDR1 is SGHTA and CDR2 FQGNSA. DNA for the CDR3: TGTGCCAGCAGGAAGGGGCCTAGGAACTATGGCTACACCTTC. Its protein is CASRKGPRNYGYTF.

Only one count was recorded for this clone. The V gene is TRBV5-1, the J gene TRBJ2-2; either TRBD1 or TRBD2 may supply D (5 bases each). Trimming cost V 0 bases and J 4 bases, with 13 bases left between them. This CDR3 is 16 amino acids long. CDR1 is SGHRS, CDR2 YFSETQ, per germline. CDR3 protein: CASSLGPRDLTGELFF. The CDR3 nucleotides read TGCGCCAGCAGCTTGGGGCCCCGGGACCTCACCGGGGAGCTGTTTTTT. Full variable domain (remainder filled in from reference TRBV5-1 and TRBJ2-2): KAGVTQTPRYLIKTRGQQVTLSCSPISGHRSVSWYQQTPGQGLQFLFEYFSETQRNKGNFPGRFSGRQFSNSRSEMNVSTLELGDSALYLCASSLGPRDLTGELFFGEGSRLTVL.

The V gene is TRBV11-2, the J gene TRBJ2-3, with D unclear. The CDR3 is 19 amino acids. CDR1 is SGHAT, CDR2 FQNNGV, per germline. Trimming pared 0 bases from V and 2 bases from J, leaving 21 bases between. CDR3 sequence reads: CASSLEGFSLVGNTDTQYF. CDR3 nucleotide sequence: TGTGCCAGCAGCTTAGAAGGATTCTCGTTGGTGGGCAACACAGATACGCAGTATTTT.

The chain uses TRBV7-6 and TRBJ1-4, with D hard to call. Trimming shortened V by 1 base and J by 5 bases, and 5 bases separated the two germline ends. CDR1 is SGHVS, CDR2 FNYEAQ, per germline. The CDR3 runs to 13 residues. Here the CDR3 DNA reads TGTGCCAGCAGCTTAGGACAAAATGAAAAACTGTTTTTT. The encoded protein is CASSLGQNEKLFF. Full variable domain (outside the CDR3, taken from reference TRBV7-6 and TRBJ1-4): GAGVSQSPRYKVTKRGQDVALRCDPISGHVSLYWYRQALGQGPEFLTYFNYEAQQDKSGLPNDRFSAERPEGSISTLTIQRTEQRDSAMYRCASSLGQNEKLFFGSGTQLSVL.

The chain has TRBV4-1 and TRBJ1-5; TRBD1 matches at 10 bases. Germline V gene data show CDR1 as MGHRA and CDR2 as YSYEKL. The V and J ends lost 3 bases and 7 bases, in that order; junction bases with no gene match: 9. CDR3 size: 16 residues. DNA of the CDR3: TGCGCCAGCAGCCACGGGACAGGGGCCGCCGGGCAGCCCCAGCATTTT. Translating it yields CASSHGTGAAGQPQHF.

The chain recombines TRBV5-4 with TRBJ2-1; TRBD2 might be the D (6 bases). The CDR3 spans 14 residues. V was shortened by 4 bases and J by 3 bases, with 11 bases between the two germline ends. Germline V gives CDR1 SGHNT, CDR2 YYREEE (reference sequence). CDR3 coding DNA: TGTGCCAGCAGCATGGCGGGACTCTACAATGAGCAGTTCTTC. This encodes CASSMAGLYNEQFF.

CDR3 bases: TGTGCCAGCCAGCGGACGGCTTCACGGCGAAACACCATATATTTT. Encoded protein: CASQRTASRRNTIYF. The chain has TRBV6-8 and TRBJ1-3; the D is unclear. Trimming removed 8 bases at V and 5 bases at J, with 19 bases between. Germline V gives CDR1 MNHGY, CDR2 SAAAGT. This CDR3 comprises 15 residues.

The chain is built from TRBV18 and TRBJ1-5; no clear D gene. Germline CDR1 KGHSH, CDR2 LQKENI. The ends were cut back, 3 bases at V and 4 bases at J, with 4 bases in the middle. The CDR3 is made up of 12 amino acids. DNA for the CDR3: TGTGCCAGCTCACCCACAAATCAGCCCCAGCATTTT. It codes for CASSPTNQPQHF.

This chain joins TRBV6-6 and TRBJ1-2, with 7 bases aligning to TRBD1. J lost 8 bases, V lost 2 bases, and 8 bases had no gene match. Germline loops: CDR1 MNHNY, CDR2 SVGAGI (reference sequence). The CDR3 consists of 14 residues. The CDR3: CASSYADRDRGYTF. CDR3 DNA: TGTGCCAGCAGTTACGCCGACAGGGATCGAGGCTACACCTTC.

This clone was seen more than once but under ten times. The chain couples TRBV5-1 to TRBJ2-7; 8 bases are a match to TRBD2. CDR3 length equals 18 residues. Trimming removed 4 bases from V and 5 bases from J; junction bases left unmatched: 20. The germline V gene has CDR1 SGHRS and CDR2 YFSETQ. CDR3 in amino acids: CASSDRRAGGAKENEQYF. The CDR3 bases are TGCGCCAGCAGCGACCGGCGGGCCGGGGGGGCAAAGGAGAACGAGCAGTACTTC.

The rearrangement uses TRBV5-1 and TRBJ2-7; D possibly corresponds to TRBD2 (5 bases). The V end lost 5 bases, the J end lost 3 bases, and 12 bases lay between the germline ends. CDR1 is SGHRS and CDR2 is YFSETQ in the germline V gene. The CDR3 totals 13 residues. CDR3 in amino acids: CASRLAGIYEQYF. For the CDR3, the DNA is TGCGCCAGCAGATTAGCCGGGATCTACGAGCAGTACTTC.

In this sample, this clone turned up once. J is TRBJ1-5 and V is TRBV28, with a weak D call TRBD1 (5 bases). The CDR3 length is 11 residues. Looked up from germline, CDR1 is MDHEN and CDR2 is SYDVKM. V lost 3 bases to trimming and J lost 14 bases, with 11 bases between them. CDR3 in DNA: TGTGCCAGCAGTTTTAGGGGTAAAAAGCATTTT. This gives the protein CASSFRGKKHF.

The chain uses TRBV9 and TRBJ1-2; D perhaps matches TRBD1 (6 bases). In germline, CDR1 is SGDLS, CDR2 YYNGEE. The CDR3 runs to 14 residues. V was pared by 0 bases and J by 4 bases, with 10 bases between. CDR3 bases: TGTGCCAGCAGCGTAGACGGGACACTCTATGGCTACACCTTC. It codes for CASSVDGTLYGYTF.

The rearrangement uses TRBV11-2 and TRBJ2-2; no reliable D call. Germline CDR1 and CDR2: SGHAT and FQNNGV. The CDR3 sequence is 14 residues long. V was cut by 5 bases and J by 0 bases, with 7 bases left in between. The DNA for the CDR3 is TGTGCCAGCAGCGCCGAATCGAACACCGGGGAGCTGTTTTTT. Amino acids: CASSAESNTGELFF.

The CDR3 DNA reads as TGTGCCAGCAGCTTGACAGGGCGGTACACCGGGGAGCTGTTTTTT. The encoded protein is CASSLTGRYTGELFF. J is TRBJ2-2 and V is TRBV5-5; tentatively, D is TRBD1 (6 bases). The CDR3 is 15 residues long. Between the trimmed V and J ends, which lost 1 base and 3 bases, there was a span of 10 bases. CDR1 is SGHKS and CDR2 is YYEKEE in the germline V gene (reference sequence).

The chain is built from TRBV29-1 and TRBJ2-6; D tentatively reads TRBD1 or TRBD2 (5 bases each). The germline V and J ends were trimmed by 3 bases and 0 bases, with 12 bases remaining between them. The CDR3 totals 16 residues. The V gene's germline CDR1 is SQVTM and CDR2 ANQGSEA. The CDR3 DNA is TGCAGCGTTGACGGGGACGGTCTCTCTGGGGCCAACGTCCTGACTTTC. Translated: CSVDGDGLSGANVLTF.

J is TRBJ2-7 and V is TRBV27; TRBD1 agrees at 7 bases. The CDR3 contains 15 residues. CDR1 MNHEY and CDR2 SMNVEV come from the germline V gene (reference sequence). Losses at the gene ends were 6 bases for V and 2 bases for J; bases not matched to a gene: 10. The DNA for the CDR3 is TGTGCCAGCAGCCTTACAGGGGTGGCGGCCTACGAGCAGTACTTC. Its protein is CASSLTGVAAYEQYF.